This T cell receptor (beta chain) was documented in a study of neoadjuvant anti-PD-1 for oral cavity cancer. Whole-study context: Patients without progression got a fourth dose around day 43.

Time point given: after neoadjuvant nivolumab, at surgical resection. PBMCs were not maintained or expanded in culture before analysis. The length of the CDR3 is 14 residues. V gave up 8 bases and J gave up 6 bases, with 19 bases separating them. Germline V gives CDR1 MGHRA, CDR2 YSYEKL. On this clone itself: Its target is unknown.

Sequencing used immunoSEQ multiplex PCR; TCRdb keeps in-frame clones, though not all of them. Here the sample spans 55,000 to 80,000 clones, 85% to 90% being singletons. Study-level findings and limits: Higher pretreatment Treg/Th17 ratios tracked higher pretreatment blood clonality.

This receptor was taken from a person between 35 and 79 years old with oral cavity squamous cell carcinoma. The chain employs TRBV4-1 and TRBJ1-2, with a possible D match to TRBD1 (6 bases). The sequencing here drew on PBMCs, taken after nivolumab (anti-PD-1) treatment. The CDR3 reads CASGWGGASHGYTF. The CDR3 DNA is TGCGCCAGCGGGTGGGGGGGCGCTTCCCATGGCTACACCTTC.